This T cell receptor beta chain was captured by sequencing in a study of control samples from healthy donors and cancer patients. Clones were sequenced by immunoSEQ multiplex PCR, and TCRdb holds only the in-frame ones, with some missing. The repertoire has 200,000 to 250,000 clones, just under 95% of them found once; the top ten carry 1.5%. Germline assignment: CDR1 SEHNR and CDR2 FQNEAQ (reference sequence). Trimming pared 3 bases from V and 10 bases from J, leaving 10 bases between. The CDR3 covers 13 residues. The specimen was blood. This sequence joins TRBV7-9 and TRBJ1-6, with D tentatively TRBD1 (5 bases). The clonotype originates from a man between 50 and 59 years old in good health. DNA of the CDR3: TGTGCCAGCAGCTTTGGGGCTCGCTCACCCCTCCACTTT. The encoded protein is CASSFGARSPLHF.